Shown below are 26 T cell receptor beta chains from a single sample sequenced in a study of shared clonotypes between healthy human individuals (dated by TCRdb to 2020 to 2022). Library preparation was by the immunoSEQ multiplex PCR assay. What TCRdb holds here is the immuneACCESS table cut down to in-frame rearrangements. Part of the clones is not present; checked against another copy, under half of the missing clones reflect an unresolved V gene, and the others are unexplained. Within this sample are 2 million to 3 million clones, with more than 80% of them counted one time only. Jointly, the top ten make up 0.13% to 0.15% of the sample. Sequencing was performed on naive CD4+ T cells sorted from blood. What this sample's cell subset or site label stands for: CD45RA+ positively selected. These receptors were taken from a man younger than 30 in good health.

This chain links TRBV5-6 with TRBJ2-7; D uncertain. V lost 4 bases and J 5 bases, leaving 16 bases between the germline ends. CDR3 length equals 14 residues. Germline values: CDR1 SGHDT, CDR2 YYEEEE. CDR3 DNA sequence: TGTGCCAGCAGCGAGAAGGGTGGAAGCCACGAGCAGTACTTC. Its protein product is CASSEKGGSHEQYF.

V usage is TRBV7-9 and J usage is TRBJ1-4; D gene uncertain. The CDR3 contains 16 residues. Germline V CDR1 and CDR2: SEHNR, FQNEAQ (reference sequence). V gave up 5 bases and J gave up 4 bases, with 17 bases separating them. Here the CDR3 reads CASSQLRPGLNEKLFF. The CDR3 nucleotides read TGTGCCAGCAGCCAACTCCGTCCGGGCCTTAATGAAAAACTGTTTTTT.

This chain links TRBV5-1 with TRBJ2-1; D gene unclear. The V and J ends lost 0 bases and 1 base respectively, with 8 bases between them. Germline CDR1 is SGHRS and CDR2 is YFSETQ. CDR3 size: 15 residues. CDR3 DNA sequence: TGCGCCAGCAGCTTGGCCGTTTGGTCCTACAATGAGCAGTTCTTC. It codes for CASSLAVWSYNEQFF.

This clone has more than one count but fewer than ten. V and J are TRBV4-1 and TRBJ1-5; D not resolved. Germline CDR1 reads MGHRA; CDR2 reads YSYEKL. The length of the CDR3 is 13 residues. The V end was cut by 1 base, the J end by 2 bases, with 3 bases between. Here the CDR3 DNA reads TGCGCCAGCAGCCAAGTGGGCAATCAGCCCCAGCATTTT. This gives the protein CASSQVGNQPQHF.

Comments on this clone: The sample contains more than one DNA sequence encoding this CDR3. The chain carries TRBV5-1 and TRBJ2-7; D gene unclear. From germline, CDR1 is SGHRS and CDR2 YFSETQ. The CDR3 is 13 residues long. V shed 0 bases and J shed 3 bases, with 7 bases lying between them. The CDR3 nucleotides are TGCGCCAGCAGCTTGGAAGGGAACTACGAGCAGTACTTC. As protein: CASSLEGNYEQYF. The full variable domain, with the rest looked up from reference TRBV5-1 and TRBJ2-7, is KAGVTQTPRYLIKTRGQQVTLSCSPISGHRSVSWYQQTPGQGLQFLFEYFSETQRNKGNFPGRFSGRQFSNSRSEMNVSTLELGDSALYLCASSLEGNYEQYFGPGTRLTVT.

The chain joins TRBV4-1 to TRBJ1-5; D not resolved. V dropped 1 base and J dropped 0 bases, with 10 bases sitting between them. The CDR3 is 16 residues long. From germline, CDR1 is MGHRA and CDR2 YSYEKL. The chain's CDR3 is CASSQVRGVSNQPQHF. CDR3 nucleotide sequence: TGCGCCAGCAGCCAAGTCCGCGGGGTTAGCAATCAGCCCCAGCATTTT.

In regard to this clone: Other DNA sequences in the same sample also yield this CDR3. The J gene is TRBJ1-1, the V gene TRBV28; tentatively, D is TRBD1 (6 bases). CDR1 is MDHEN and CDR2 is SYDVKM in the germline V gene. V lost 3 bases and J 0 bases, leaving 11 bases between the germline ends. The CDR3 runs 15 residues. Written as DNA, the CDR3 is TGTGCCAGCAGTTTGCCCGGGGGCATGAACACTGAAGCTTTCTTT. It is translated as CASSLPGGMNTEAFF.

As to this clone: Within the sample, other DNA sequences also encode this same CDR3. The chain has TRBV10-3 and TRBJ2-7; 8 positions agree with TRBD1. CDR1 is ENHRY, CDR2 SYGVKD, per germline. The CDR3 sequence is 12 residues long. V dropped 3 bases and J dropped 7; count of bases not matched to a gene: 2. Here the CDR3 DNA reads TGTGCCATCAGTGAAACAGGGGGGGAGCAGTACTTC. This codes for CAISETGGEQYF.

The chain has TRBV19 and TRBJ1-4; the D gene is possibly TRBD1 (5 bases). The CDR3 is 14 residues long. Per the germline V gene, CDR1 is LNHDA and CDR2 is SQIVND (reference sequence). The V gene lost 3 bases and the J gene lost 1 base, with 6 bases spanning the gap. The CDR3 DNA follows: TGTGCCAGTAGTATGACAGTAACTAATGAAAAACTGTTTTTT. As protein: CASSMTVTNEKLFF.

The V and J genes are TRBV9 and TRBJ2-1; 8 bases fit TRBD1. Germline values: CDR1 SGDLS, CDR2 YYNGEE. CDR3 length: 17 amino acids. V dropped 4 bases and J dropped 4; count of bases not matched to a gene: 13. The CDR3 DNA reads TGTGCCAGCAGCACCCGAATAGACAGGGGACTTTACAATGAGCAGTTCTTC. Protein sequence: CASSTRIDRGLYNEQFF.

V usage is TRBV11-2 and J usage is TRBJ2-6, with 9 positions matching TRBD1. After removal of 8 bases from V and 0 bases from J, the junction contained 11 bases not matched to a gene. The CDR3 loop spans 18 amino acids. The germline V gene encodes CDR1 SGHAT and CDR2 FQNNGV. In DNA, the CDR3 is TGTGCCAGCCGGCAGCCGGGACAGGGCTCCTCTGGGGCCAACGTCCTGACTTTC. Translated, it gives CASRQPGQGSSGANVLTF.

This rearrangement joins TRBV4-2 to TRBJ2-2; 7 bases are shared with TRBD1. CDR3 length: 16 residues. The J segment lost 4 bases and the V segment lost 2 bases, leaving 7 bases of the junction unmatched. The V gene's germline CDR1 is LGHNA and CDR2 YNFKEQ. The CDR3 reads CASSQWVGTATGELFF. CDR3 in DNA: TGTGCCAGCAGCCAATGGGTGGGGACAGCCACCGGGGAGCTGTTTTTT.

The rearrangement uses TRBV4-2 and TRBJ1-6, with D uncertain. This CDR3 is 14 amino acids long. V shed 1 base and J shed 7 bases, with 8 bases lying between them. Germline assignment: CDR1 LGHNA and CDR2 YNFKEQ. The CDR3 sequence is CASSQALKNSPLHF. Written as DNA, the CDR3 is TGTGCCAGCAGCCAAGCCCTTAAAAATTCACCCCTCCACTTT.

The V and J genes are TRBV29-1 and TRBJ2-1; D may match TRBD1 or TRBD2 (7 bases each). Per the germline V gene, CDR1 is SQVTM and CDR2 is ANQGSEA. This CDR3 has 18 residues. The V and J ends lost 6 bases and 2 bases respectively, with 26 bases between them. CDR3 DNA sequence: TGCAGCGTCGACAGGGCACCGACTAGCCAATTCACCTACAATGAGCAGTTCTTC. Its translation is CSVDRAPTSQFTYNEQFF.

This sequence joins TRBV11-2 and TRBJ1-5; D unclear. In germline, CDR1 is SGHAT, CDR2 FQNNGV. The CDR3 has 15 amino acids. Trimming removed 2 bases at V and 3 bases at J, with 11 bases between. The CDR3 reads CASSLRPGVNQPQHF. Here the CDR3 DNA reads TGTGCCAGCAGCTTAAGACCGGGTGTCAATCAGCCCCAGCATTTT.

This clone was observed once. This rearrangement joins TRBV9 to TRBJ1-2; D gene ambiguous. The CDR3 contains 12 residues. Per the germline V gene, CDR1 is SGDLS and CDR2 is YYNGEE. The ends were cut back, 2 bases at V and 4 bases at J, with 6 bases in the middle. In nucleotides, the CDR3 is TGTGCCAGCAGCGTGAATGGCTATGGCTACACCTTC. It is translated as CASSVNGYGYTF. Variable domain in full (rest from reference TRBV9 and TRBJ1-2): DSGVTQTPKHLITATGQRVTLRCSPRSGDLSVYWYQQSLDQGLQFLIQYYNGEERAKGNILERFSAQQFPDLHSELNLSSLELGDSALYFCASSVNGYGYTFGSGTRLTVV.

The chain is built from TRBV27 and TRBJ1-6; D might be TRBD1 (6 bases). V shed 1 base and J shed 8 bases, with 15 bases lying between them. Germline V CDR1 and CDR2: MNHEY, SMNVEV (reference sequence). The CDR3 length is 16 residues. In DNA, the CDR3 is TGTGCCAGCAGTTTATACCCTACAGGGAGAGATTCACCCCTCCACTTT. Its protein is CASSLYPTGRDSPLHF.

This clone has just one count. The genes are TRBV18 and TRBJ1-2; unclear D gene. The length of the CDR3 is 13 residues. Germline CDR1 KGHSH, CDR2 LQKENI. Trimming pared 6 bases from V and 7 bases from J, leaving 15 bases between. In nucleotides, the CDR3 is TGTGCCAGCTCTCTCCAACTGGAAAGTGGCTACACCTTC. It codes for CASSLQLESGYTF.

This clone showed up just a few times. CDR3 in DNA: TGTGCCTGGAGGCTAAACAATTCACCCCTCCACTTT. Amino acids: CAWRLNNSPLHF. The chain recombines TRBV30 with TRBJ1-6; D remains unclear. Trimming took off 3 bases at V and 7 bases at J, with 7 bases between the two ends. The CDR3 contains 12 residues. Germline lookup yields CDR1 GTSNPN and CDR2 SVGIG (reference sequence).

The genes are TRBV7-9 and TRBJ1-1; D is unclear. V shed 5 bases and J shed 2 bases, with 15 bases lying between them. The CDR3 contains 15 residues. Germline V CDR1 and CDR2: SEHNR, FQNEAQ (reference sequence). In nucleotides, the CDR3 is TGTGCCAGCAGCCTAACACAGAATTCCAACACTGAAGCTTTCTTT. It specifies CASSLTQNSNTEAFF.

The chain links TRBV15 to TRBJ2-2, with D possibly matching TRBD2 (7 bases). Trimming shortened V by 8 bases and J by 4 bases, and 11 bases separated the two germline ends. Per the germline V gene, CDR1 is LNHNV and CDR2 is YYDKDF (reference sequence). CDR3 length: 13 residues. CDR3 sequence reads: CATRGAGTGELFF. The CDR3 DNA reads as TGTGCCACCCGGGGGGCAGGCACCGGGGAGCTGTTTTTT.

DNA of the CDR3: TGTGCCAGCAGCGTAGCTACTTCGGGAGGGGCGAATAATTCACCCCTCCACTTT. Amino acid sequence: CASSVATSGGANNSPLHF. The chain recombines TRBV9 with TRBJ1-6, with D tentatively TRBD1 (5 bases). Germline values: CDR1 SGDLS, CDR2 YYNGEE. Between the trimmed V and J ends, which lost 0 bases and 5 bases, there was a span of 18 bases. CDR3 length equals 18 residues.

The genes are TRBV15 and TRBJ1-5, with a tentative D call TRBD1 (5 bases). The V and J ends lost 1 base and 9 bases respectively, with 22 bases between them. CDR3 length equals 17 residues. Germline CDR1 and CDR2: LNHNV and YYDKDF (reference sequence). DNA of the CDR3: TGTGCCACCAGCAGAGCCGAACAGGCCCTCGATATATGGCCCCAGCATTTT. This gives the protein CATSRAEQALDIWPQHF.

V gene TRBV9 combines with J gene TRBJ2-2; a possible D gene is TRBD2 (6 bases). Trimming removed 2 bases from V and 8 bases from J, with 10 bases in between. This CDR3 is built from 13 residues. Per the germline V gene, CDR1 is SGDLS and CDR2 is YYNGEE. The CDR3 DNA sequence: TGTGCCAGCAGCGTCCCCGCGGGGGGGGAGCTGTTTTTT. This encodes CASSVPAGGELFF.

The V gene is TRBV29-1, the J gene TRBJ2-5; TRBD1 matches 12 bases. Germline V gene lookup returns CDR1 SQVTM and CDR2 ANQGSEA. CDR3 length: 14 amino acids. Losses at the gene ends were 5 bases for V and 4 bases for J; bases not matched to a gene: 5. The CDR3 nucleotides are TGCAGCGTTCGGGACAGGGGGCTGGGAGAGACCCAGTACTTC. It codes for CSVRDRGLGETQYF. Supplemented by reference TRBV29-1 and TRBJ2-5, the full variable domain reads SAVISQKPSRDICQRGTSLTIQCQVDSQVTMMFWYRQQPGQSLTLIATANQGSEATYESGFVIDKFPISRPNLTFSTLTVSNMSPEDSSIYLCSVRDRGLGETQYFGPGTRLLVL.

CDR3 nucleotide sequence: TGTGCCAGCAGTGAAGGCGCGGGCATTTCTAACTATGGCTACACCTTC. It encodes CASSEGAGISNYGYTF. The chain is built from TRBV6-1 and TRBJ1-2; D not certain. Trimming shortened V by 1 base and J by 0 bases, and 12 bases separated the two germline ends. Germline-derived CDR1 and CDR2 are MNHNS and SASEGT. The length of the CDR3 is 16 residues.